This record covers a single T cell receptor (beta chain). From its re-call of the 5' RACE reads, TCRdb lists each CDR3 protein once, without DNA. This table lists 300,000 to 350,000 distinct CDR3 sequences. These data come from a study of monozygotic twins with inflammatory bowel disease. CDR1 and CDR2 from the germline V gene are SGHTA and FQGNSA. This CDR3 comprises 13 residues. The sequenced sample was blood. This receptor was obtained from a human donor with ulcerative colitis or Crohn's disease, or a healthy co-twin of an affected twin (not recorded which). The chain carries TRBV7-2 and TRBJ1-1. The CDR3 protein is CASSSTLNTEAFF.